This T cell receptor beta chain was obtained from a study of shared clonotypes between healthy human individuals (dated by TCRdb to about 2020). Looking at the study overall: The cohort included three men and a couple of women between 18 and 49 years of age. Per donor, three plates each were used for CD4 naive and CD4 memory, two for CD8 naive, and one for CD8 memory. The study deeply sequenced blood TCR repertoires of roughly five healthy adults to estimate repertoire size and the extent of clonotype sharing between individuals. To increase sequencing depth and limit assay-specific biases, different laboratories used diverse techniques to prepare libraries and sequence TCR repertoires. Per donor, leukapheresis produced somewhere between about 0.85 and 9.5 billion PBMCs.

Using the deep immunoSEQ assay, multiplex PCR amplified TCR CDR3 regions from genomic DNA. Genomic DNA extracted from each cell subset was distributed evenly over all wells of several immunoSEQ 96-well plates, and each plate served as one replicate. For sorted subsets, approximately 200 ng of genomic DNA, equivalent to some 33,000 T cell genomes, went into each replicate PCR. The purified libraries were quantified using a Qubit 3.0 fluorometer, sized with a Bioanalyzer 2100, and then quantified again using the KAPA Library Quantification kit. Every immunoSEQ 96-well plate was sequenced on a separate single-read 150-cycle Illumina NextSeq 550 flow cell. In the paper's pipeline: The immunoSEQ output contained only junctional sequences without quality scores, so filtering could not match that applied to full-length reads. Sequences were annotated with PyIR, a Python wrapper for IgBLAST v1.9, and V/J genes and CDR3 were assigned using IMGT germline references. Reads with weak V/J assignments (E-value above 1e-6), missing CDR3, stop codons, out-of-frame junctions, or ambiguous translated residues were removed. V3J clonotypes were defined as sequences sharing the same inferred V gene, J gene, and CDR3 amino acid sequence. The percentage overlap between two repertoires was calculated by dividing the number of shared unique clonotypes by the size of the smaller repertoire. Three approaches were used to assess repertoire richness: RTK rarefaction, the Chao1 estimator, and Recon v2.1 estimates of unobserved clonotypes. For all TCRbeta clonotypes obtained by the gDNA method from a handful of donors, generation probabilities were computed with OLGA. As stored in TCRdb, this immuneACCESS dataset retains in-frame rearrangements with V and J assigned. A fraction of the clones does not appear; measured against another copy, unresolved V genes explain less than half of the discrepancy, and the remainder lacks a known reason. V, J and clone size are those of that table, while D and trimming were read from the DNA. Here the sample has around 1.6 million clones; nearly 99% occur a single time. About 0.4% of the sample comes from the top ten.

In regard to this clone: Its antigen is unknown. Per-base qualities were not stored, and no clone one base away is much larger.

Donors were healthy HIV-negative adults with no recently reported acute infections or vaccinations. All donors were Caucasian adults living in Nashville, Tennessee, USA. CD4+ T cells were enriched through magnetic negative selection, after which naive cells were positively selected on CD45RA and the remaining negative fraction served as the memory subset. Blood was obtained by leukapheresis, after which PBMCs were separated by Ficoll-Histopaque density gradient centrifugation and cryopreserved in liquid nitrogen vapor phase. Analytical flow cytometry was used to check the purity and quantity of each magnetically sorted T cell population. From each sorted fraction, genomic DNA was isolated and quantified by UV absorbance on a Nanodrop 2000c. What the authors observed across the whole study: Compared with non-shared clonotypes, clonotypes shared by all four sorted-subset donors had higher generation probabilities. Pairwise subsampling led to the expectation that sequencing depth would affect the degree of clonotype sharing among donors. Across a few donors, about 5% of naive CD4, roughly 3.8% of naive CD8, about 2.3% of memory CD4, and approximately 0.4% of memory CD8 clonotypes were shared. Sampling was limited to blood, and TCR repertoires in tissue likely differ from TCR repertoires in blood. Because the study included a small number of donors, the genetic and exposure-history diversity represented was limited. Naive subsets generally had larger estimated clonotype richness than memory subsets did. Incomplete sequencing was indicated by rarefaction of sorted-subset datasets, despite the large sequencing depth.

This receptor was taken from a man between 25 and 39 years old in good health. Sequencing was carried out using naive CD4+ T cells sorted from blood. What this sample's cell subset or site label stands for: CD45RA+ positively selected.

The sequenced DNA is TGCGCCAGCACCGTCGGGGCGGGCCGGGGGGAGCAGTTCTTC. Its translation reads: CASTVGAGRGEQFF. The chain couples TRBV5-1 to TRBJ2-1, and perhaps TRBD2 as D gene, on 6 matching bases. The CDR3 runs 14 amino acids, cysteine and phenylalanine included. Only CDR3 DNA remains: 42 bases, in frame from the first base. CDR1 and CDR2, per the germline V gene, are SGHRS and YFSETQ. Cut back by 6 bases and 10 bases, the V and J ends lie 20 bases apart.